A single sample is the source of the 10 T cell receptor beta chains below, sequenced in a study of CD8 T cells in ankylosing spondylitis. TCRdb independently ran MiXCR on the 5' RACE reads; one entry per CDR3 protein. The sample holds about 500,000 distinct CDR3 sequences, 10% to 15% seen once. General observations from the study: There was a TCR beta motif, made of several highly homologous variants, that appeared characteristic of ankylosing spondylitis blood.

These receptors lack a known antigen. Sequenced sample: blood, either unsorted or a sorted T cell fraction (not recorded which). The receptors here all came from a male donor with ankylosing spondylitis.

The rearrangement links TRBV20-1 to TRBJ2-5; D is ambiguous. The CDR3 runs to 11 residues. Germline-derived CDR1 and CDR2 are DFQATT and SNEGSKA (reference sequence). V was pared by 5 bases and J by 3 bases, with 7 bases between. CDR3 DNA sequence: TGCAGTGCTCAGACGAAAGAGACCCAGTACTTC. Translation: CSAQTKETQYF.

This clonotype has more than one count but fewer than ten. The genes are TRBV2 and TRBJ2-3, with unresolved D. The ends were cut back, 6 bases at V and 6 bases at J, with 7 bases in the middle. The germline CDR1 and CDR2 sequences are SNHLY and FYNNEI. The CDR3 consists of 11 residues. The DNA for the CDR3 is TGTGCCAGCAGCTTTGAGGATACGCAGTATTTT. As protein: CASSFEDTQYF.

This clonotype occurred a few times. V is TRBV19 and J is TRBJ2-1; a weak D match, TRBD2 (6 bases). Looked up from germline, CDR1 is LNHDA and CDR2 is SQIVND (reference sequence). The CDR3 is 17 residues long. V gave up 6 bases and J gave up 0 bases, with 18 bases separating them. The CDR3 sequence: CASSSGSPWGSYNEQFF. In nucleotides, the CDR3 is TGTGCCAGTAGCTCCGGGAGCCCATGGGGCTCCTACAATGAGCAGTTCTTC.

This chain connects TRBV3-1 to TRBJ1-5; 7 positions match TRBD1. The CDR3 covers 15 residues. V shed 1 base, J shed 6 bases, and the junction held 6 bases outside the gene matches. CDR1 and CDR2 (germline): LGHDT, YNNKEL (reference sequence). The CDR3 sequence is CASSQGARGGQPQHF. In DNA form, the CDR3 reads TGTGCCAGCAGCCAAGGCGCCAGGGGGGGTCAGCCCCAGCATTTT.

The J gene is TRBJ1-6, the V gene TRBV15; D is possibly TRBD1 (6 bases). The germline V gene has CDR1 LNHNV and CDR2 YYDKDF (reference sequence). The CDR3 runs to 15 residues. V lost 3 bases and J lost 10, with 16 bases in between. DNA for the CDR3: TGTGCCACCAGCAGGACTCAGGGGCAGGGCTCACCCCTCCACTTT. Translation: CATSRTQGQGSPLHF. Full variable domain (rest looked up from reference TRBV15 and TRBJ1-6): DAMVIQNPRYQVTQFGKPVTLSCSQTLNHNVMYWYQQKSSQAPKLLFHYYDKDFNNEADTPDNFQSRRPNTSFCFLDIRSPGLGDTAMYLCATSRTQGQGSPLHFGNGTRLTVT.

This chain connects TRBV15 to TRBJ2-1, with D possibly TRBD2 on 5 matching bases. The CDR3 length is 13 residues. The V end was cut by 0 bases, the J end by 10 bases, with 10 bases between. Germline values: CDR1 LNHNV, CDR2 YYDKDF (reference sequence). The CDR3 nucleotides read TGTGCCACCAGCAGAGATGGGCCTAGCGAGCAGTTCTTC. It encodes CATSRDGPSEQFF.

The J gene is TRBJ2-1, the V gene TRBV20-1, with TRBD2 matching over 7 bases. Germline trimming cut 3 bases from V and 4 bases from J; bases unmatched to any gene: 6. The CDR3 contains 14 residues. Germline CDR1 and CDR2: DFQATT and SNEGSKA (reference sequence). This chain's CDR3 is CSASSLAEYNEQFF. Written as DNA, the CDR3 is TGCAGTGCTAGTTCTCTAGCGGAGTACAATGAGCAGTTCTTC.

The CDR3 sequence is CASSPGGDGNTIYF. The DNA of the CDR3 is TGTGCCAGCAGCCCCGGAGGCGATGGAAACACCATATATTTT. The rearrangement uses TRBV3-1 and TRBJ1-3; D remains ambiguous. The CDR3 has 14 residues. CDR1 and CDR2 from the germline V gene are LGHDT and YNNKEL (reference sequence). V was shortened by 4 bases and J by 3 bases, with 10 bases between the two germline ends.

The sample holds a few counts of this clonotype. The chain is built from TRBV27 and TRBJ2-3; TRBD2 matches at 9 bases. Trimming took 0 bases from V and 6 from J; bases not matched to a gene: 10. Germline V gene sequence: CDR1 MNHEY, CDR2 SMNVEV (reference sequence). This CDR3 has 17 amino acids. The CDR3 nucleotides are TGTGCCAGCAGTTTATCGTTTTTAGCGGGAGTCCCGGATACGCAGTATTTT. Residues: CASSLSFLAGVPDTQYF.

This clonotype was counted a few times. The V and J genes are TRBV25-1 and TRBJ1-3; D is perhaps TRBD1 (5 bases). V lost 1 base and J 8 bases, leaving 12 bases between the germline ends. This CDR3 contains 14 residues. Germline CDR1 MGHDK, CDR2 SYGVNS. The CDR3 bases are TGTGCCAGCAGTGAATCGGGGGACCATCACACCATATATTTT. It yields the protein CASSESGDHHTIYF.